This TCR beta chain was recorded in a study of T cells generated in artificial thymic organoids. The study's findings and limits: Organoid-derived CD8 T cells had diversity comparable to thymic and blood naive cells.

Reverse primers in the TRAC or TRBC constant regions drove separate semi-nested PCRs for TCRalpha and TCRbeta. TCRdb reprocessed the 5' RACE reads via MiXCR and lists one record per CDR3 protein. Found here are 7,500 to 9,000 distinct CDR3 sequences, 24% of them singletons; the top ten hold around 3.1%. Looked up from germline, CDR1 is MNHEY and CDR2 is SVGEGT. The CDR3 is 15 amino acids. V shed 2 bases and J shed 3 bases, with 13 bases lying between them. This clonotype has only a few counts. The target antigen is unknown. Organoids aggregated human HSPCs with DLL1-transduced murine MS5 stromal cells. FACS-sorted CD34+CD3- hematopoietic stem and progenitor cells, with residual T cells removed, seeded the organoids. Organoid and thymic CD3+TCRαβ+CD8 single positive cells were FACS sorted.

The chain links TRBV6-2 or TRBV6-3 to TRBJ1-1, with D maybe TRBD1 (5 bases). The TCR sequence derives from a human donor who gave cord blood stem cells for thymic organoid culture, a cardiac surgery patient who gave postnatal thymus, or a blood donor (not recorded which). The sequenced sample was naive CD8+ T cells grown in artificial thymic organoids from cord blood stem and progenitor cells. Sample subset: CD3+TCRalphabeta+CD8SP T cells; for blood, CD45RO-CCR7+ naive CD8+ T cells. The CDR3 loop reads CASSYIGGKDTEAFF. In nucleotides, the CDR3 is TGTGCCAGCAGTTACATCGGGGGTAAGGACACTGAAGCTTTCTTT.